The rows below give T cell receptor beta chains drawn from one sample of a study of T cells in localized non-small cell lung cancer. Some clones are missing from TCRdb's copy, which holds only in-frame ones; the method was immunoSEQ multiplex PCR. The data contain approximately 8,000 clones, 70% to 90% of them seen just once; the ten biggest clones take up approximately 30%. The sample was peripheral blood, taken before any cancer treatment. The receptors shown here come from a male donor older than 55 with stage III lung adenocarcinoma. CDR3s include the opening cysteine and the closing phenylalanine or tryptophan. A D gene is named only where the DNA matches it firmly. The size field is filled for only some rows; it gives once, few, many or a size class.

TRBJ1-2 TRBV28 . . TGTGCCAGCCACAGGGCTTCTAACTATGGCTACACCTTC CASHRASNYGYTF
TRBJ2-7 TRBV7-2 . . TGTGCCAGCAGCTTAGGGGCTTACGAGCAGTACTTC CASSLGAYEQYF
TRBJ1-2 TRBV5-6 TRBD1 . TGTGCCAGCAGCTGGATGACAGGGGGCGCAATGTATGGCTACACCTTC CASSWMTGGAMYGYTF
TRBJ2-2 TRBV2 . . TGTGCCACTCGGGAAGCGTTCGCGAACACCGGGGAGCTGTTTTTT CATREAFANTGELFF
TRBJ2-5 TRBV5-1 . . TGCGCCAGCAGCTTGGGAGGGCCGGCGAAACAAGAGACCCAGTACTTC CASSLGGPAKQETQYF
TRBJ1-1 TRBV19 . . TGTGCCAGTAGTACCAGGGTAGGGGACACTGAAGCTTTCTTT CASSTRVGDTEAFF
TRBJ2-1 TRBV7-3 . . TGTGCCAGCAGCGAGGACCTGGGCAGCAATGAGCAGTTCTTC CASSEDLGSNEQFF
TRBJ1-1 TRBV27 . once TGTGCCAGCAGTTTTAAGCAGGGGTTGAACACTGAAGCTTTCTTT CASSFKQGLNTEAFF
TRBJ1-4 TRBV7-9 . . TGTGCCAGCAGCCCCATACGGGGGCAAACTAATGAAAAACTGTTTTTT CASSPIRGQTNEKLFF
TRBJ2-1 TRBV6-6 TRBD1 . TGTGCCAGCAGAAAACAGGGGGCTGGTTATAATGAGCAGTTCTTC CASRKQGAGYNEQFF
TRBJ2-1 TRBV27 . . TGTGCCAGCAGTTTAGGCGAGTGGAATGAGCAGTTCTTC CASSLGEWNEQFF
TRBJ2-1 TRBV5-1 . . TGCGCCAGCAGCTTGAATCAGGGGGGGGCTCGCAATGAGCAGTTCTTC CASSLNQGGARNEQFF
TRBJ2-7 TRBV6-6 TRBD2 . TGTGCCAGCAGTTCACCGGGACTACAAAACTACGAGCAGTACTTC CASSSPGLQNYEQYF
TRBJ2-3 TRBV15 . . TGTGCCACCAGCAGAGATCGGGGACGCACAGATACGCAGTATTTT CATSRDRGRTDTQYF
TRBJ2-1 TRBV19 . . TGTGCCAGCGAATCAGGCCGCTCCTACAATGAGCAGTTCTTC CASESGRSYNEQFF
TRBJ2-5 TRBV30 . . TGTGCCTGGAGTTTGGGGGGGGCCGGGGAGACCCAGTACTTC CAWSLGGAGETQYF
TRBJ1-1 TRBV5-3 . . TGTGCCAGAAGCTTGGTCCCCCCGAACACTGAAGCTTTCTTT CARSLVPPNTEAFF
TRBJ2-6 TRBV28 . . TGTGCCAGCAGTTTACGCCGGCCAGGGGTAGAGTTTTTTCGGGGCTCTGGGGCCAACGTCCTGACTTTC CASSLRRPGVEFFRGSGANVLTF
TRBJ2-1 TRBV15 . . TGTGCCACCAGCAGAGATCCTCGAAATGAGCAGTTCTTC CATSRDPRNEQFF
TRBJ2-5 TRBV29-1 . . TGCAGCGTCCTGGGGGCAGTCCTAGGGACCCAGTACTTC CSVLGAVLGTQYF
TRBJ1-2 TRBV7-9 . . TGTGCCAGCAGCTTTATCGGGGGCAGGGAAGCCTATGGCTACACCTTC CASSFIGGREAYGYTF
TRBJ2-7 TRBV9 . once TGTGCCAGCAGCGCCCCCAGGAGGGACGAGCAGTACTTC CASSAPRRDEQYF
TRBJ1-2 TRBV6-5 . . TGTGCCAGCAGTTACAGACAGAACTATGGCTACACCTTC CASSYRQNYGYTF
TRBJ1-1 TRBV5-1 . . TGCGCCAGCAGAAGATCAGAGACACCGAACACTGAAGCTTTCTTT CASRRSETPNTEAFF
TRBJ1-4 TRBV2 TRBD1 . TGTGCCAGCAGTGAGGACAGGGGAGGAGGTGAAAAACTGTTTTTT CASSEDRGGGEKLFF
TRBJ2-1 TRBV19 TRBD2 . TGTGCCAGTAGTATATTTGGGGTAGCGGGGGTTGGAAGCTCCTACAATGAGCAGTTCTTC CASSIFGVAGVGSSYNEQFF
TRBJ2-2 TRBV27 . . TGTGCCAGCAGTTTATCGCTGAATTCGCCTCGGGAGGAGCTGTTTTTT CASSLSLNSPREELFF
TRBJ1-2 TRBV5-1 . . TGCGCCAGCAGCTCGGGACAAACTAACTATGGCTACACCTTC CASSSGQTNYGYTF
TRBJ2-5 TRBV7-8 . . TGTGCCAGCGATTCAGACGGACGGGAGACCCAGTACTTC CASDSDGRETQYF
TRBJ2-5 TRBV25-1 . . TGTGCCAGCAGTAGCGGCCAAGAGACCCAGTACTTC CASSSGQETQYF
TRBJ1-4 TRBV10-3 TRBD1 few TGTGCCATCAGTGAGTCAAAGGGACAGGGGGCAACTAATGAAAAACTGTTTTTT CAISESKGQGATNEKLFF
TRBJ2-7 TRBV11-3 TRBD1 . TGTGCCAGCAGGGAGACAGGGGGCTCGCACGAGCAGTACTTC CASRETGGSHEQYF
TRBJ2-5 TRBV19 . once TGTGCCAGTACTCGTGGGGAGACCCAGTACTTC CASTRGETQYF
TRBJ2-1 TRBV11-3 . . TGTGCCAGCAGCTGGGACTCCTACAATGAGCAGTTCTTC CASSWDSYNEQFF
TRBJ2-3 TRBV28 . . TGTGCCAGCAGTTTAGAGTTGACAGGTACTAGCACAGATACGCAGTATTTT CASSLELTGTSTDTQYF
TRBJ1-4 TRBV7-8 . . TGTGCCAGCAGCTTACCGGGGATGGGCGAAAAACTGTTTTTT CASSLPGMGEKLFF
TRBJ2-1 TRBV19 TRBD2 . TGTGCCAGTAGTATAGGGCTAGCGGGGGGGCTGGGTGAGCAGTTCTTC CASSIGLAGGLGEQFF
TRBJ2-1 TRBV19 TRBD2 . TGTGCCAGTAGTTCCGGGACTAGCGCAAACAATGAGCAGTTCTTC CASSSGTSANNEQFF
TRBJ1-4 TRBV7-2 TRBD1 . TGTGCCAGCAGCTCCTCAGGGGACAGGAATGAAAAACTGTTTTTT CASSSSGDRNEKLFF